The present T cell receptor beta chain was sequenced within a study of CD8 T cells in Susac syndrome. The CDR3 loop spans 18 amino acids. Deletions cut 3 bases from V and 6 bases from J, with 24 bases between. Germline V gene data show CDR1 as SGHAT and CDR2 as FQNNGV. An input of about 0.5 to 1 ug of RNA was subjected to reverse transcription using random hexamers. TCRdb re-derived calls from the immunoSEQ multiplex PCR reads in MiXCR, one entry per CDR3 protein. The top ten hold roughly 0.32% of the sample, which has some 90,000 distinct CDR3 sequences, roughly 93% seen once. Sequencing was performed on CD8+ T cells from PBMCs. The chain combines TRBV11-2 with TRBJ2-1; D perhaps matches TRBD2 (6 bases). The TCR sequence derives from a human donor in good health. The CDR3 DNA is TGTGCCAGCAGCTTTCCGCGCGGGGACGCCCGGATCGGCAATGAGCAGTTCTTC. It specifies CASSFPRGDARIGNEQFF.